These 21 T cell receptor beta chains originate from one sample sequenced in a study of Ad26.COV2.S vaccination and SARS-CoV-2 variants. This table comes from immunoSEQ multiplex PCR, and its TCRdb copy is limited to in-frame clones, with some not included. This table holds more than 300,000 clones, approximately 80% found once. Treatment meaning: roughly 20 received Ad26.COV2.S at low or high dose, single or two shots; about 5 received placebo; per-sample allocation not given. Samples were taken on day 63 after the first vaccine or placebo injection. The specimen was peripheral blood, collected in a trial of Ad26.COV2.S vaccine versus placebo. These receptors were taken from a person between 18 and 65 years old who received the Ad26.COV2.S COVID-19 vaccine or a placebo.

The chain links TRBV6-5 to TRBJ2-5; the D is unclear. This CDR3 spans 13 amino acids. The germline CDR1 and CDR2 sequences are MNHEY and SVGAGI. V shed 6 bases and J shed 3 bases, with 11 bases lying between them. Here the CDR3 reads CASRPTGEETQYF. As DNA, the CDR3 is TGTGCCAGCAGACCGACTGGGGAAGAGACCCAGTACTTC.

The chain employs TRBV18 and TRBJ1-2, with a tentative D call TRBD1 (6 bases). The CDR3 is 14 amino acids. Germline V gene lookup returns CDR1 KGHSH and CDR2 LQKENI. V dropped 2 bases and J dropped 7 bases, with 14 bases sitting between them. The CDR3: CASSPNNRVGGYTF. The CDR3 DNA reads TGTGCCAGCTCACCAAACAACAGGGTTGGTGGCTACACCTTC.

This clone showed up just a few times. This chain joins TRBV3-1 (or the pseudogene TRBV3-2) and TRBJ2-6; 8 nucleotides line up with TRBD1. The CDR3 has 18 residues. CDR1 LGHDT and CDR2 YNNKEL come from the germline V gene (reference sequence). Trimming cost V 1 base and J 1 base; bases outside gene matches: 6. CDR3 sequence: CASSQATGARSGANVLTF. The CDR3 bases are TGTGCCAGCAGCCAAGCGACAGGGGCTAGGTCTGGGGCCAACGTCCTGACTTTC.

This chain connects TRBV6-5 to TRBJ2-4, with 9 bases aligning to TRBD1. V was clipped by 4 bases and J by 3 bases; unmatched bases: 1. This CDR3 contains 14 residues. The germline CDR1 and CDR2 sequences are MNHEY and SVGAGI. CDR3 DNA sequence: TGTGCCAGCAGTTCGGGACAGGGCAAAAACATTCAGTACTTC. Amino acid sequence: CASSSGQGKNIQYF.

This clone was picked up one time. The V call is TRBV5-1, the J call TRBJ1-6; 7 positions agree with TRBD1. J gave up 6 bases and V 6 bases, and 9 bases lay outside the gene matches. CDR1 is SGHRS, CDR2 YFSETQ, per germline. The CDR3 is 15 amino acids. CDR3 sequence: CASTPTGPPNSPLHF. In DNA form, the CDR3 reads TGCGCCAGCACCCCGACAGGGCCTCCTAATTCACCCCTCCACTTT.

The CDR3 nucleotides are TGTGCCAGCAGCTTTAGCGGGGGAGTAAATACGCAGTATTTT. Protein: CASSFSGGVNTQYF. J is TRBJ2-3 and V is TRBV7-3; 9 bases are shared with TRBD2. Losses at the gene ends were 3 bases for V and 7 bases for J; bases not matched to a gene: 5. The CDR3 sequence is 14 residues long. Germline V gene data show CDR1 as SGHTA and CDR2 as FQGTGA.

The chain carries TRBV19 and TRBJ2-1, with TRBD2 matching over 10 bases. CDR3 length: 15 amino acids. V shed 1 base, J shed 8 bases, and the junction held 5 bases outside the gene matches. CDR1 is LNHDA and CDR2 is SQIVND in the germline V gene (reference sequence). DNA for the CDR3: TGTGCCAGTAGTATAGGAGCGGGGGGGGCATATGAGCAGTTCTTC. Protein sequence: CASSIGAGGAYEQFF.

This chain connects TRBV11-2 to TRBJ1-4, with D possibly being TRBD1 (6 bases). From germline, CDR1 is SGHAT and CDR2 FQNNGV. V was pared by 1 base and J by 8 bases, with 17 bases between. The CDR3 contains 16 residues. CDR3: CASSLGVSGAVEKLFF. The CDR3 DNA follows: TGTGCCAGCAGCTTAGGGGTTTCGGGGGCTGTCGAAAAACTGTTTTTT. Using reference TRBV11-2 and TRBJ1-4 for the parts outside the CDR3, the full variable domain is EAGVAQSPRYKIIEKRQSVAFWCNPISGHATLYWYQQILGQGPKLLIQFQNNGVVDDSQLPKDRFSAERLKGVDSTLKIQPAKLEDSAVYLCASSLGVSGAVEKLFFGSGTQLSVL.

The chain joins TRBV11-2 to TRBJ1-1, with 7 bases fitting TRBD1. The CDR3 has 19 residues. The V gene end was trimmed by 2 bases and the J gene end by 0 bases; junction bases not matched to a gene: 15. The germline V gene encodes CDR1 SGHAT and CDR2 FQNNGV. The CDR3: CASSLFFGDRDYMNTEAFF. CDR3 bases: TGTGCCAGCAGCTTATTTTTTGGAGACAGGGACTACATGAACACTGAAGCTTTCTTT.

This clone appeared a single time. The chain combines TRBV7-2 with TRBJ2-2; 9 positions agree with TRBD1. This CDR3 spans 14 amino acids. Germline lookup yields CDR1 SGHTA and CDR2 FQGNSA. After removal of 6 bases from V and 1 base from J, the junction contained 0 bases not matched to a gene. CDR3 DNA sequence: TGTGCCAGCAGGGGACAGGGGAACACCGGGGAGCTGTTTTTT. This codes for CASRGQGNTGELFF.

The rearrangement joins TRBV5-1 to TRBJ2-7, with TRBD2 identical over 12 bases. CDR3 size: 18 residues. V gave up 5 bases and J gave up 1 base; unmatched junction bases: 13. Germline V gene data show CDR1 as SGHRS and CDR2 as YFSETQ. The CDR3 protein is CASRHDPLAGGLSYEQYF. For the CDR3, the DNA is TGCGCCAGCAGGCACGACCCACTAGCGGGGGGTCTTTCCTACGAGCAGTACTTC.

V usage is TRBV4-2 and J usage is TRBJ1-1; D call uncertain. The ends were cut back, 1 base at V and 7 bases at J, with 13 bases in the middle. The germline CDR1 and CDR2 sequences are LGHNA and YNFKEQ. The CDR3 has 14 residues. DNA for the CDR3: TGTGCCAGCAGCCAAGCTATAAGAGCTAATGAAGCTTTCTTT. This translates into CASSQAIRANEAFF.

In regard to this clone: One junction end does not reproduce the germline sequence, and a read error may be involved. DNA of the CDR3: TGTGCCAGTAGTTTAATAGGTGAGCCCCAGCATTTT. This gives the protein CASSLIGEPQHF. The chain joins TRBV27 to TRBJ1-5; D not resolved. Germline V gene data show CDR1 as MNHEY and CDR2 as SMNVEV (reference sequence). The CDR3 totals 12 residues.

V is TRBV7-9 and J is TRBJ1-2; the D is unclear. Trimming cost V 5 bases and J 4 bases, with 17 bases left between them. The CDR3 covers 15 residues. Germline lookup yields CDR1 SEHNR and CDR2 FQNEAQ (reference sequence). Here the CDR3 reads CASSEDLPSLYGYTF. DNA of the CDR3: TGTGCCAGCAGCGAAGACTTGCCTTCCCTCTATGGCTACACCTTC. Complete variable domain (other parts from reference TRBV7-9 and TRBJ1-2): DTGVSQNPRHKITKRGQNVTFRCDPISEHNRLYWYRQTLGQGPEFLTYFQNEAQLEKSRLLSDRFSAERPKGSFSTLEIQRTEQGDSAMYLCASSEDLPSLYGYTFGSGTRLTVV.

V gene TRBV5-4 combines with J gene TRBJ2-5, with TRBD1 matching 12 bases. Losses at the gene ends were 3 bases for V and 10 bases for J; bases not matched to a gene: 10. The CDR3 consists of 15 residues. The germline gives CDR1 SGHNT, CDR2 YYREEE (reference sequence). CDR3: CASSWGDRGPLDQYF. The CDR3 DNA reads as TGTGCCAGCAGCTGGGGGGACAGGGGGCCTTTGGACCAGTACTTC.

The rearrangement joins TRBV5-6 to TRBJ1-2; 7 bases match TRBD1. This CDR3 contains 15 residues. Trimming removed 2 bases from V and 3 bases from J; junction bases left unmatched: 7. CDR1 and CDR2 (germline): SGHDT, YYEEEE. CDR3 in DNA: TGTGCCAGCAGCTTTCGTGGGACAGCCGACTATGGCTACACCTTC. Its protein is CASSFRGTADYGYTF.

The sample holds a few counts of this clone. The V and J genes are TRBV5-6 and TRBJ2-7; D remains unclear. The CDR3 sequence is 15 residues long. CDR1 and CDR2 (germline): SGHDT, YYEEEE. V lost 2 bases, J lost 4 bases, and 16 bases lay in between. In DNA form, the CDR3 reads TGTGCCAGCAGCTTTCGCGGCACCCACCCTTACGAGCAGTACTTC. This gives the protein CASSFRGTHPYEQYF.

The chain joins TRBV7-7 to TRBJ2-1, with TRBD2 matching over 9 bases. The trim removed 5 bases at V and 7 bases at J, leaving 12 bases unmatched. The CDR3 sequence is 16 residues long. Germline V CDR1 and CDR2: SSHAT, FNYEAQ (reference sequence). CDR3 region: CASSPTLAGVGNEQFF. The CDR3 nucleotides are TGTGCCAGCAGCCCCACCTTAGCGGGGGTTGGGAATGAGCAGTTCTTC.

The rearrangement links TRBV11-2 to TRBJ1-1; tentatively, D is TRBD1 (5 bases). Germline V gene data show CDR1 as SGHAT and CDR2 as FQNNGV. This CDR3 region has 13 residues. Trimming left V 5 bases short and J 4 bases short, with 11 bases between. CDR3 region: CASSPERGTEAFF. CDR3 nucleotide sequence: TGTGCCAGCAGCCCTGAGAGGGGCACTGAAGCTTTCTTT. Based on the CDR3 plus reference TRBV11-2 and TRBJ1-1, the full variable domain is EAGVAQSPRYKIIEKRQSVAFWCNPISGHATLYWYQQILGQGPKLLIQFQNNGVVDDSQLPKDRFSAERLKGVDSTLKIQPAKLEDSAVYLCASSPERGTEAFFGQGTRLTVV.

The V and J genes are TRBV14 and TRBJ2-7; the D gene is possibly TRBD1 (6 bases). The ends were cut back, 4 bases at V and 0 bases at J, with 13 bases in the middle. Germline V lookup: CDR1 SGHDN, CDR2 FVKESK. This CDR3 has 15 amino acids. The CDR3 is CASSRFGDNSYEQYF. Written as DNA, the CDR3 is TGTGCCAGCAGCCGGTTCGGGGACAACTCCTACGAGCAGTACTTC.

This sequence joins TRBV7-2 and TRBJ1-2; 8 bases map to TRBD1. In germline, CDR1 is SGHTA, CDR2 FQGNSA. The CDR3 is 15 amino acids. Trimming cost V 0 bases and J 5 bases; bases outside gene matches: 5. CDR3 sequence: CASSLATGDLYGYTF. CDR3 nucleotide sequence: TGTGCCAGCAGCTTAGCGACAGGGGACCTATATGGCTACACCTTC.